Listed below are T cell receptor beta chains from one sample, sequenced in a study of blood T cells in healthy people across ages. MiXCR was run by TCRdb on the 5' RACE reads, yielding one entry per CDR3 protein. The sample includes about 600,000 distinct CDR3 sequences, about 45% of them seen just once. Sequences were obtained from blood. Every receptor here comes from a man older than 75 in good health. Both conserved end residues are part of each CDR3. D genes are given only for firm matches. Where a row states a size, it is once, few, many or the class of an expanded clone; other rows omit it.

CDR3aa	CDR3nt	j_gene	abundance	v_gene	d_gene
CASTKGRGTEAFF	TGTGCCAGCACCAAGGGCCGGGGAACTGAAGCTTTCTTT	TRBJ1-1	few	TRBV27	NA
CASRPSKRPSKIGTYEQYF	TGTGCCAGCAGACCCTCTAAGCGGCCCTCCAAAATAGGCACCTACGAGCAGTACTTC	TRBJ2-7	few	TRBV6-1	NA
CAISESGTRETQYF	TGTGCCATCAGTGAGTCGGGCACCAGGGAGACCCAGTACTTC	TRBJ2-5	NA	TRBV10-3	NA
CASSYQDGNRNQPQHF	TGTGCCAGCAGTTACCAAGACGGAAATCGCAATCAGCCCCAGCATTTT	TRBJ1-5	NA	TRBV6-2/TRBV6-3	NA
CAISAGTSVINTDTQYF	TGTGCCATCAGTGCCGGGACTAGCGTGATTAACACAGATACGCAGTATTTT	TRBJ2-3	NA	TRBV10-3	TRBD2
CSAPGYGGKRYNEQFF	TGCAGTGCTCCCGGGTATGGTGGGAAACGCTACAATGAGCAGTTCTTC	TRBJ2-1	few	TRBV20-1	NA
CASSQVRTQYF	TGTGCCAGCAGCCAAGTTCGTACGCAGTATTTT	TRBJ2-3	NA	TRBV14	NA
CASSQYRTSTDTQYF	TGTGCCAGCAGCCAATATCGAACGTCCACAGATACGCAGTATTTT	TRBJ2-3	NA	TRBV28	NA
CASSLVRHEQFF	TGTGCCAGCAGCTTGGTCAGGCACGAGCAGTTCTTC	TRBJ2-1	once	TRBV5-6	NA
CAISEEEGPGSPEAFF	TGTGCCATCAGTGAGGAGGAAGGGCCAGGTTCCCCTGAAGCTTTCTTT	TRBJ1-1	NA	TRBV10-3	NA
CSAKGASGQSSYEQYF	TGCAGTGCTAAAGGGGCTAGCGGTCAGAGCTCCTACGAGCAGTACTTC	TRBJ2-7	few	TRBV20-1	TRBD2
CASSSGRWAAGGEQYF	TGTGCCAGCAGTTCCGGTAGATGGGCTGCCGGCGGAGAGCAGTACTTC	TRBJ2-5	NA	TRBV28	NA
CASSRTGDLPLHF	TGTGCCAGCAGTAGAACAGGGGATTTACCCCTCCACTTT	TRBJ1-6	NA	TRBV27	TRBD1
CASSLAVAGGNEQFF	TGTGCCAGCAGCTTAGCGGTAGCGGGAGGGAATGAGCAGTTCTTC	TRBJ2-1	NA	TRBV7-9	TRBD2
CAGTRDFPGDTQYF	TGTGCCGGAACGCGGGACTTCCCAGGAGATACGCAGTATTTT	TRBJ2-3	many	TRBV7-9	NA
CASSQVVEGFSDEQFF	TGTGCCAGCAGCCAAGTGGTAGAGGGTTTCAGCGATGAGCAGTTCTTC	TRBJ2-1	NA	TRBV4-2	NA
CSAPVEETQYF	TGCAGTGCCCCGGTCGAGGAGACCCAGTACTTC	TRBJ2-5	NA	TRBV20-1	NA
CASSRSGPINYGYTF	TGTGCCAGCAGTCGGTCGGGACCGATTAACTATGGCTACACCTTC	TRBJ1-2	many	TRBV6-5	NA
CASSPTGLFEKLFF	TGCGCCAGCAGCCCCACCGGACTGTTTGAAAAACTGTTTTTT	TRBJ1-4	NA	TRBV4-3	NA
CASSLGHLNTEAFF	TGTGCCAGCAGCTTAGGACACCTGAACACTGAAGCTTTCTTT	TRBJ1-1	NA	TRBV11-3	NA